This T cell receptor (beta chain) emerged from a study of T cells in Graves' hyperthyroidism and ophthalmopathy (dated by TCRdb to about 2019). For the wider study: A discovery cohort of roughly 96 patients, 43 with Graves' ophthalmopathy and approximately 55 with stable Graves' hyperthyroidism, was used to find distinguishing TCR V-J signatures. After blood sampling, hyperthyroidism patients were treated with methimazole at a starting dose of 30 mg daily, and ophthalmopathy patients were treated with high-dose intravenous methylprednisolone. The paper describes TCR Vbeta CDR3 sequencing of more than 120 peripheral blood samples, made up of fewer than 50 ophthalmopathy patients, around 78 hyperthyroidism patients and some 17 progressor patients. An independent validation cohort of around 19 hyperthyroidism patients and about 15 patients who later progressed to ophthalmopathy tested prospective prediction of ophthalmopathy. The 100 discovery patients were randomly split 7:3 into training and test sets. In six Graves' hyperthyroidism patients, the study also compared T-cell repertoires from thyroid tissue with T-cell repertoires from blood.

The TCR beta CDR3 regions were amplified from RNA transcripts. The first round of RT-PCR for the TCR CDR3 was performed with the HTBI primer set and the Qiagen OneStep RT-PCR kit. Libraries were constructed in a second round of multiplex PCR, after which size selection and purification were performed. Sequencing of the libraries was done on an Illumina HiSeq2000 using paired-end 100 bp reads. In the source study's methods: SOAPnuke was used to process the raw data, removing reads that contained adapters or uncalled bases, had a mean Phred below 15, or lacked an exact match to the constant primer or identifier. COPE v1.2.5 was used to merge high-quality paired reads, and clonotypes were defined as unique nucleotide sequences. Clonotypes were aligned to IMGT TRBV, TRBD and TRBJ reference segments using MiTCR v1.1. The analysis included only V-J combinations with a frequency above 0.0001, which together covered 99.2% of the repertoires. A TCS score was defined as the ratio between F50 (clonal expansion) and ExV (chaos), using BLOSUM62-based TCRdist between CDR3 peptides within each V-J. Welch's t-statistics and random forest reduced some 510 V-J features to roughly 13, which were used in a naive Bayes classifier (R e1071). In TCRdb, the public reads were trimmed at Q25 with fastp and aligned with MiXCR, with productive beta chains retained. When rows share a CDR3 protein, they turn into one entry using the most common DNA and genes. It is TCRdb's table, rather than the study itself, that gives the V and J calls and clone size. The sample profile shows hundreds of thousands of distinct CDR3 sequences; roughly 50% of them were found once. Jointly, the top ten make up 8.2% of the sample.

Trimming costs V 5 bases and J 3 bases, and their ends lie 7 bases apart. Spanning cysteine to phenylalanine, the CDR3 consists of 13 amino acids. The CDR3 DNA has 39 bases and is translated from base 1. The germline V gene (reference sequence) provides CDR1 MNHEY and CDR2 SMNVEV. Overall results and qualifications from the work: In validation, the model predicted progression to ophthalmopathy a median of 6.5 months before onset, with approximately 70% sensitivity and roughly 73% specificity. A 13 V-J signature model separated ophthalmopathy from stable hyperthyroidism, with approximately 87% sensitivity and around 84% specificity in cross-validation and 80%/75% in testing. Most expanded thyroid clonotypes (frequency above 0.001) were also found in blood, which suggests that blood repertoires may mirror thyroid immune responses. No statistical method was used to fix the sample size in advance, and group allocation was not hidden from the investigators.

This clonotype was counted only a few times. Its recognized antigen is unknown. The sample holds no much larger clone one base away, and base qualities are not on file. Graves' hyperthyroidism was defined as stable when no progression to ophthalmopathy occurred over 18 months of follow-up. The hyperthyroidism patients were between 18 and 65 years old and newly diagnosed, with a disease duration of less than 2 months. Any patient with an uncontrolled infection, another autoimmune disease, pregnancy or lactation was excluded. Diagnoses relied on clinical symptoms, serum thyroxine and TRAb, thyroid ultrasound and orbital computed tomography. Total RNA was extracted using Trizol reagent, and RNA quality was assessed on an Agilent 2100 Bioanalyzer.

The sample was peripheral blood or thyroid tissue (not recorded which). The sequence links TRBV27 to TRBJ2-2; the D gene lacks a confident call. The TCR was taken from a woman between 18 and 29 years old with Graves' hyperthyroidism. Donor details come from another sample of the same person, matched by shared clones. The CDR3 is CASSRGYTGELFF. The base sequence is TGTGCCAGCAGTCGTGGTTACACCGGGGAGCTGTTTTTT.